Listed below are T cell receptor beta chains from one sample, sequenced in a study of T-cell memory formation after mild COVID-19. One entry per CDR3 protein, called by TCRdb with MiXCR from the 5' RACE reads. The data contain around 450,000 distinct CDR3 sequences, less than 25% of them singletons. The source material was PBMCs or a T cell subset sorted from them (not recorded which). These receptors were collected from an adult woman who had mild COVID-19 (a few samples of this study predate the infection). Cell type and time point are not known. CDR3s include the opening cysteine and the closing phenylalanine or tryptophan. Each record gives: D gene, clone size, CDR3 length, V gene, J gene, CDR3 protein, CDR3 DNA. D genes are given only for firm matches. Clone sizes are given selectively: once, few, many, or a class where the clone is expanded.

D: NA
size: once
length: 12
V: TRBV2
J: TRBJ1-5
CDR3: CASSDPADPQHF
DNA: TGTGCCAGCAGTGACCCTGCAGATCCCCAGCATTTT

D: NA
size: few
length: 14
V: TRBV19
J: TRBJ2-7
CDR3: CASSPGTHSYEQYF
DNA: TGTGCCAGTAGCCCAGGGACGCACTCCTACGAGCAGTACTTC

D: NA
size: NA
length: 13
V: TRBV5-6
J: TRBJ1-1
CDR3: CASSLVKNTEAFF
DNA: TGTGCCAGCAGCTTGGTGAAGAACACTGAAGCTTTCTTT

D: TRBD1
size: NA
length: 14
V: TRBV7-9
J: TRBJ2-3
CDR3: CASTSTGVTDTQYF
DNA: TGTGCCAGCACCTCAACAGGGGTGACAGATACGCAGTATTTT

D: NA
size: NA
length: 14
V: TRBV5-1
J: TRBJ1-2
CDR3: CASTPDRIGYGYTF
DNA: TGCGCCAGCACACCCGACCGGATTGGCTATGGCTACACCTTC

D: TRBD2
size: NA
length: 16
V: TRBV11-2
J: TRBJ2-7
CDR3: CASSPWGGMSSYEQYF
DNA: TGTGCCAGCAGCCCCTGGGGGGGGATGAGCTCCTACGAGCAGTACTTC

D: TRBD1
size: few
length: 18
V: TRBV28
J: TRBJ2-2
CDR3: CASSQSPGQGSRGGELFF
DNA: TGTGCCAGCAGTCAATCGCCGGGACAGGGATCTCGGGGCGGGGAGCTGTTTTTT

D: TRBD2
size: NA
length: 14
V: TRBV3-1
J: TRBJ2-3
CDR3: CASSLRTSGDTQYF
DNA: TGTGCCAGCAGCCTGCGGACTAGCGGGGATACGCAGTATTTT

D: NA
size: NA
length: 15
V: TRBV16
J: TRBJ1-4
CDR3: CASSQLGGLREKLFF
DNA: TGTGCCAGCAGCCAATTGGGGGGACTTCGGGAAAAACTGTTTTTT

D: TRBD2
size: NA
length: 15
V: TRBV9
J: TRBJ2-1
CDR3: CASSVSSGRENEQFF
DNA: TGTGCCAGCAGCGTAAGTAGCGGGAGAGAAAATGAGCAGTTCTTC

D: NA
size: few
length: 13
V: TRBV4-3
J: TRBJ1-2
CDR3: CASSQAALYGYTF
DNA: TGCGCCAGCAGCCAAGCTGCGCTCTATGGCTACACCTTC

D: NA
size: NA
length: 16
V: TRBV18
J: TRBJ1-1
CDR3: CASSPPYADLNTEAFF
DNA: TGTGCCAGCTCACCACCGTACGCAGACTTGAACACTGAAGCTTTCTTT

D: TRBD1
size: NA
length: 15
V: TRBV7-8
J: TRBJ1-5
CDR3: CASSSDRGGNQPQHF
DNA: TGTGCCAGCAGCTCAGACAGGGGAGGTAATCAGCCCCAGCATTTT

D: NA
size: NA
length: 13
V: TRBV24-1
J: TRBJ2-1
CDR3: CATSDTRSNEQFF
DNA: TGTGCCACCAGTGATACTAGGTCCAATGAGCAGTTCTTC

D: TRBD1
size: NA
length: 15
V: TRBV12-3/TRBV12-4
J: TRBJ1-2
CDR3: CATRNRDRGIYGYTF
DNA: TGTGCCACCCGAAACCGGGACAGGGGGATCTATGGCTACACCTTC

D: TRBD1
size: NA
length: 13
V: TRBV24-1
J: TRBJ2-7
CDR3: CATSETGTYEQYF
DNA: TGTGCCACCAGTGAGACAGGGACCTACGAGCAGTACTTC

D: NA
size: once
length: 16
V: TRBV18
J: TRBJ1-1
CDR3: CASSPQGAGLNTEAFF
DNA: TGTGCCAGCTCGCCCCAAGGGGCGGGACTGAACACTGAAGCTTTCTTT

D: NA
size: few
length: 15
V: TRBV5-1
J: TRBJ2-1
CDR3: CASALRSSSYNEQFF
DNA: TGCGCCAGCGCTTTGCGCTCTAGCTCCTACAATGAGCAGTTCTTC

D: TRBD1
size: NA
length: 17
V: TRBV29-1
J: TRBJ2-1
CDR3: CSVERAGQGVVFTEQFF
DNA: TGCAGCGTTGAGCGTGCGGGACAGGGGGTCGTGTTCACTGAGCAGTTCTTC

D: TRBD1
size: NA
length: 15
V: TRBV18
J: TRBJ2-7
CDR3: CASSPQTGSGLEQYF
DNA: TGTGCCAGCTCACCCCAGACAGGGTCCGGGCTCGAGCAGTACTTC

D: NA
size: NA
length: 15
V: TRBV18
J: TRBJ2-3
CDR3: CASSPPAGVADTQYF
DNA: TGTGCCAGCTCACCACCGGCAGGGGTGGCAGATACGCAGTATTTT

D: NA
size: few
length: 14
V: TRBV19
J: TRBJ2-7
CDR3: CASSIAGIPYEQYF
DNA: TGTGCCAGTAGTATTGCCGGGATACCCTACGAGCAGTACTTC